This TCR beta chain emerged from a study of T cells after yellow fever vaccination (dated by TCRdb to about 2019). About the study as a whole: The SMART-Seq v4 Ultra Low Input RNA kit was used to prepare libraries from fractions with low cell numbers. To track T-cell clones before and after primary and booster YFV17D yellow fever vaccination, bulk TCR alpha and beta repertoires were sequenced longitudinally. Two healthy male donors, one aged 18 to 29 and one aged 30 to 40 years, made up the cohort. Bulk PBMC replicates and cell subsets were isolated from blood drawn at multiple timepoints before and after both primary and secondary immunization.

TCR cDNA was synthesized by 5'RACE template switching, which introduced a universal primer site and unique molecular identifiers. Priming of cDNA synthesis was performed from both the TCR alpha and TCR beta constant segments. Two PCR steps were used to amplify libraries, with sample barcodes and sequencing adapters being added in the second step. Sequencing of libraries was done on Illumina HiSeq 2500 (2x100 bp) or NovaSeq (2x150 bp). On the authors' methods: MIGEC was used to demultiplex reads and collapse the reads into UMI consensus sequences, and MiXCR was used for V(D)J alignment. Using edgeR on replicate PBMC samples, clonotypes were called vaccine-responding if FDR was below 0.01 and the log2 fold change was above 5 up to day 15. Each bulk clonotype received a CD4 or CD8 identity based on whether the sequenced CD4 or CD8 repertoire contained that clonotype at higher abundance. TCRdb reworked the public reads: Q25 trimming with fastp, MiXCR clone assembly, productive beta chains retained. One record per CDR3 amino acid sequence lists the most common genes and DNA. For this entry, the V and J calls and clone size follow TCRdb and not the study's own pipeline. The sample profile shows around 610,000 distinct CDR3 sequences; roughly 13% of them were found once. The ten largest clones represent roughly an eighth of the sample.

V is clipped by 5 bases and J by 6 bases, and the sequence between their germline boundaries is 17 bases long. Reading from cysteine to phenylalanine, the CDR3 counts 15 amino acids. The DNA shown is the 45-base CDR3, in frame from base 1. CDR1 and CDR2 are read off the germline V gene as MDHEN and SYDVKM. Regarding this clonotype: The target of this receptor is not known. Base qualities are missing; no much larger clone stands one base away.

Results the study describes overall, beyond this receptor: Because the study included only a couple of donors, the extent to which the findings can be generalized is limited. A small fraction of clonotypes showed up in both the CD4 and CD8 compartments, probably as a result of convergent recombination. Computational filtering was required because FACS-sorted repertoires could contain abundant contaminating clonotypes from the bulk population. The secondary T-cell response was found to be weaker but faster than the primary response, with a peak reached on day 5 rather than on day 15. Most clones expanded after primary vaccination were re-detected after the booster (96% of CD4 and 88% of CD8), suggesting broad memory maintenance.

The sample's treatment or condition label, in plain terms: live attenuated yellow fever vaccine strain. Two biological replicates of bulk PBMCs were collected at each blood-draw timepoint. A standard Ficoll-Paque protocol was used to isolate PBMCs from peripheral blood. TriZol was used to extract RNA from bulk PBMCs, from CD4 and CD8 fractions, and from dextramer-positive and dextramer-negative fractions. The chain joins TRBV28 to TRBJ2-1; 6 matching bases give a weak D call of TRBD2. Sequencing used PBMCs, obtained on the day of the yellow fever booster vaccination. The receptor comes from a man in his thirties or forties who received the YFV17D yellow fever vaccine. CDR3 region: CASSRTDPRGNEQFF. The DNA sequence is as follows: TGTGCCAGCAGTCGAACGGACCCGCGGGGCAATGAGCAGTTCTTC.